This is a list of T cell receptor beta chains from one sample in a study of blood T cells in healthy people across ages. MiXCR, run by TCRdb on the 5' RACE reads, gives a single entry per CDR3 protein. The profile shows about 650,000 distinct CDR3 sequences, approximately 29% of them singletons. Sample: blood. These receptors were collected from a woman older than 75 in good health. Each CDR3 is given with its conserved first and last residue. Each record gives: J gene, D gene, clone size, V gene, CDR3 DNA, CDR3 protein. D genes are given only for firm matches. Expanded clones get a size class; other rows say once, few or many, or leave the size out.

j_gene: TRBJ1-1
d_gene: .
abundance: few
v_gene: TRBV5-6
CDR3nt: TGTGCCAGCAGCAGTTCGAGTCTAACCGGGACACAGAACACTGAAGCTTTCTTT
CDR3aa: CASSSSSLTGTQNTEAFF

j_gene: TRBJ2-1
d_gene: TRBD2
abundance: many
v_gene: TRBV20-1
CDR3nt: TGCAGTGCTAGGCGGCGGGGGGGTTACAATGAGCAGTTCTTC
CDR3aa: CSARRRGGYNEQFF

j_gene: TRBJ1-6
d_gene: .
abundance: few
v_gene: TRBV6-5
CDR3nt: TGTGCCAGCAGTTCCGGGAGCGGCCCCGTCCACTTT
CDR3aa: CASSSGSGPVHF

j_gene: TRBJ1-2
d_gene: .
abundance: .
v_gene: TRBV7-4
CDR3nt: TGTGCCAGCACCCACGGACAGCCAGAACTGCGCTACACCTTC
CDR3aa: CASTHGQPELRYTF

j_gene: TRBJ2-5
d_gene: .
abundance: many
v_gene: TRBV9
CDR3nt: TGTGCCAGCAGCGTAGAGGCAGGGGAGGTGGGAGAGACCCAGTACTTC
CDR3aa: CASSVEAGEVGETQYF

j_gene: TRBJ2-7
d_gene: .
abundance: many
v_gene: TRBV5-1
CDR3nt: TGCGCCAGCAGCTTGGAGGCCGGGGCGGCATACGAGCAGTACTTC
CDR3aa: CASSLEAGAAYEQYF

j_gene: TRBJ2-5
d_gene: TRBD2
abundance: once
v_gene: TRBV20-1
CDR3nt: TGCAGTGCTAGAGAGGAGCGGGGGATCCAAGAGACCCAGTACTTC
CDR3aa: CSAREERGIQETQYF

j_gene: TRBJ1-1
d_gene: .
abundance: .
v_gene: TRBV5-1
CDR3nt: TGCGCCAGCAGCTTGGAGAGGGGCGTCACTGAAGCTTTCTTT
CDR3aa: CASSLERGVTEAFF

j_gene: TRBJ1-1
d_gene: .
abundance: .
v_gene: TRBV7-9
CDR3nt: TGTGCCAGCAGCTCATCCCGGGACACTGAAGCTTTCTTT
CDR3aa: CASSSSRDTEAFF

j_gene: TRBJ2-7
d_gene: .
abundance: many
v_gene: TRBV3-1
CDR3nt: TGTGCCAGCAGCCAAGCTCCAGGCCCCTACGAGCAGTACTTC
CDR3aa: CASSQAPGPYEQYF

j_gene: TRBJ2-7
d_gene: .
abundance: .
v_gene: TRBV7-6
CDR3nt: TGTGCCAGCAGCCCCTATCCATTATCAGGGGTGGGCGGTTACGAGCAGTACTTC
CDR3aa: CASSPYPLSGVGGYEQYF